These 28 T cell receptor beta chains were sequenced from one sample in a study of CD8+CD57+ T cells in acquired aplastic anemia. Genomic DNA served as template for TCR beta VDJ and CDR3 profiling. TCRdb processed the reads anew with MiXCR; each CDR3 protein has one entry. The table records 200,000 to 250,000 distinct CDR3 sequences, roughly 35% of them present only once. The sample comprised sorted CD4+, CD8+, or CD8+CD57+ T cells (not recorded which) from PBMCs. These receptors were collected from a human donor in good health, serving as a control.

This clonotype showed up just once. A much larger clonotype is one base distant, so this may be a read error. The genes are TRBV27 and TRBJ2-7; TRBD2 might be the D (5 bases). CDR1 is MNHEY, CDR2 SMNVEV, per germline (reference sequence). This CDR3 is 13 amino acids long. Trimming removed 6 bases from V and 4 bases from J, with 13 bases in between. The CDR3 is CASRFIGGYEQYF. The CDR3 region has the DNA TGTGCCAGCAGGTTTATCGGCGGGTACGAGCAGTACTTC.

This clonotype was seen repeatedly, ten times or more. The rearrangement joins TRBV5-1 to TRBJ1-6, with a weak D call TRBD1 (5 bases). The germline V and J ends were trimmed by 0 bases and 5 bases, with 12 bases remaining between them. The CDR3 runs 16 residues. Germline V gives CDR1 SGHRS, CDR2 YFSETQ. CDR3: CASSLVPGNDNSPLHF. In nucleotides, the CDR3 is TGCGCCAGCAGCTTGGTCCCAGGGAATGATAATTCACCCCTCCACTTT.

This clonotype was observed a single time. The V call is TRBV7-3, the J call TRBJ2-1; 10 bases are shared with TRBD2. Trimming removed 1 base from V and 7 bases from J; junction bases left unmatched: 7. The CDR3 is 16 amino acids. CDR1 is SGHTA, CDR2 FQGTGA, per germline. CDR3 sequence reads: CASSLNQAGGHNEQFF. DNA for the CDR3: TGTGCCAGCAGCTTAAACCAAGCGGGGGGGCATAATGAGCAGTTCTTC.

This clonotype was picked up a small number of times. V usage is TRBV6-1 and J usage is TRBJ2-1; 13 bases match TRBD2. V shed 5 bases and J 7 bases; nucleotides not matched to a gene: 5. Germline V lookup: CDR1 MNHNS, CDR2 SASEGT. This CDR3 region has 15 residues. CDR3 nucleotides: TGTGCCAGCAGTCCTTCACTAGCGGGGGGGAATGAGCAGTTCTTC. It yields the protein CASSPSLAGGNEQFF.

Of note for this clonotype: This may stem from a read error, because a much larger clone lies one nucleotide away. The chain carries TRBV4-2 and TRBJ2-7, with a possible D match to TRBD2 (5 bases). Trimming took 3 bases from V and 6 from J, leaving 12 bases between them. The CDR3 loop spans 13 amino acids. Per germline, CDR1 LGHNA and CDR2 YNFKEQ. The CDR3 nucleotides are TGTGCCAGCAGCCACGCTAGCCGGGCCGAGCAGTACTTC. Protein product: CASSHASRAEQYF.

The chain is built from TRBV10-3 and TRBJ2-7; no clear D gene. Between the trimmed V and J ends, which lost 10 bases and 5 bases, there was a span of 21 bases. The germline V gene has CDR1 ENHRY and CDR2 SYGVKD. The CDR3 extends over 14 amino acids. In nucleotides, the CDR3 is TGTGCCAGCAGACTCCCGGGCGCCGTAAACGAGCAGTACTTC. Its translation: CASRLPGAVNEQYF.

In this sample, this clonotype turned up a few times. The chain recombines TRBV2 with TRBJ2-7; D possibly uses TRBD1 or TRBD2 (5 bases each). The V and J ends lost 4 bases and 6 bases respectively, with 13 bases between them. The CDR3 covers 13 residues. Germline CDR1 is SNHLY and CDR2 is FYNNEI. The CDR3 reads CASSVAGAGEQYF. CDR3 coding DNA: TGTGCCAGCAGTGTGGCCGGGGCGGGCGAGCAGTACTTC.

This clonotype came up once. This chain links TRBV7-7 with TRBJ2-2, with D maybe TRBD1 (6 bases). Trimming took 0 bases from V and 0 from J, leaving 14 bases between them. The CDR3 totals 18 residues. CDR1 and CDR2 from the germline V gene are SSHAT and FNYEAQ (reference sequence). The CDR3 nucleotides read TGTGCCAGCAGCTTAGCCGGGACACTGCGTCCGAACACCGGGGAGCTGTTTTTT. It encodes CASSLAGTLRPNTGELFF.

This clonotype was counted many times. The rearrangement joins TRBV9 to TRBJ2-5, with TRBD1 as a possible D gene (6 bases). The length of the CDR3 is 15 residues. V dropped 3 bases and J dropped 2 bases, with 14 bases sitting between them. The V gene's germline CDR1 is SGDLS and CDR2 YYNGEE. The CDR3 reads CASSGRGGSQETQYF. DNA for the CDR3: TGTGCCAGCAGCGGTCGAGGGGGATCGCAAGAGACCCAGTACTTC.

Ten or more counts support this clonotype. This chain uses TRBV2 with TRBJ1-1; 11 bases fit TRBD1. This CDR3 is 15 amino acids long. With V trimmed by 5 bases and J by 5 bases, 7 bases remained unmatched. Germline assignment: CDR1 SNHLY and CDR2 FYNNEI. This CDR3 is CASSKTGQGGTEAFF. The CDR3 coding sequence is TGTGCCAGCAGTAAGACGGGACAGGGGGGAACTGAAGCTTTCTTT. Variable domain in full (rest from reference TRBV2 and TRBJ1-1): EPEVTQTPSHQVTQMGQEVILRCVPISNHLYFYWYRQILGQKVEFLVSFYNNEISEKSEIFDDQFSVERPDGSNFTLKIRSTKLEDSAMYFCASSKTGQGGTEAFFGQGTRLTVV.

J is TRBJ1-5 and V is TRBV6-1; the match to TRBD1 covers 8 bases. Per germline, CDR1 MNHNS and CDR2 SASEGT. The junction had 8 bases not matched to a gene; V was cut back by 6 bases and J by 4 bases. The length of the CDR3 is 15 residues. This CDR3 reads CASRPGQGGNQPQHF. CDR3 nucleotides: TGTGCCAGCAGGCCAGGACAGGGAGGGAATCAGCCCCAGCATTTT.

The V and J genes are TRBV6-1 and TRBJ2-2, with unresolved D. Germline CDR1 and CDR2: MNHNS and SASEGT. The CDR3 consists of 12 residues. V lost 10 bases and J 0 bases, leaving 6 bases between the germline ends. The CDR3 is CATVANTGELFF. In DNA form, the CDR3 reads TGTGCCACTGTGGCGAACACCGGGGAGCTGTTTTTT.

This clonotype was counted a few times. The DNA of the CDR3 is TGTGCCAGCAGCTTAGCGCTTTGGAGGGGGGACTCCTACGAGCAGTACTTC. Residues: CASSLALWRGDSYEQYF. The chain has TRBV7-2 and TRBJ2-7, with D tentatively TRBD1 or TRBD2 (6 bases each). Trimming took off 0 bases at V and 0 bases at J, with 15 bases between the two ends. The CDR3 runs 17 residues. Germline CDR1 and CDR2: SGHTA and FQGNSA.

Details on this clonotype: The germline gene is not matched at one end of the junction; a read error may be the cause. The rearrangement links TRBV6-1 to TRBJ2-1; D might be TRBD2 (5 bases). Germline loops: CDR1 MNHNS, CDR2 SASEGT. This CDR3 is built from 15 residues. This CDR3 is CASSQAVGGYNEQFF. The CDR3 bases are TGTGCCAGCAGTCAAGCGGTCGGCGGCTACAATGAGCAGTTCTTC.

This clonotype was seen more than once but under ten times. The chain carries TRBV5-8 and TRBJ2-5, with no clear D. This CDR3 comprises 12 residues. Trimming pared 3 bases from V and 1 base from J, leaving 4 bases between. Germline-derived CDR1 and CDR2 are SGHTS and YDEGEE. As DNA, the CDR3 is TGTGCCAGCAGCTCGCCCCAAGAGACCCAGTACTTC. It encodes CASSSPQETQYF.

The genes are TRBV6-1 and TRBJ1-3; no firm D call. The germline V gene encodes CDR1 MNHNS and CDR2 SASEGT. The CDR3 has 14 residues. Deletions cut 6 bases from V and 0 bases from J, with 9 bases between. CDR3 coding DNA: TGTGCCAGCAGCGCCACGATCTCTGGAAACACCATATATTTT. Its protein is CASSATISGNTIYF.

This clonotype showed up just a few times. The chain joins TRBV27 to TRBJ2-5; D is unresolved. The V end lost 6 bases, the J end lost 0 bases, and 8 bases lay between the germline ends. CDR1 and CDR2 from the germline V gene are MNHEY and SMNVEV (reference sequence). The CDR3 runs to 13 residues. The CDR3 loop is CASSTSYQETQYF. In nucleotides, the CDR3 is TGTGCCAGCAGCACCTCCTACCAAGAGACCCAGTACTTC.

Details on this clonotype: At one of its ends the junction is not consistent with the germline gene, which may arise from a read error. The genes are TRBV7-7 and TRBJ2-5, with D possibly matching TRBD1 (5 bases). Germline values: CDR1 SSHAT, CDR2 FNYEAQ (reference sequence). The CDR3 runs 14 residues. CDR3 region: CASAWGGQQGTQYF. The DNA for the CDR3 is TGTGCCAGCGCCTGGGGCGGCCAACAAGGGACCCAGTACTTC. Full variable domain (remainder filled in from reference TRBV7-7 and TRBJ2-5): GAGVSQSPRYKVTKRGQDVTLRCDPISSHATLYWYQQALGQGPEFLTYFNYEAQPDKSGLPSDRFSAERPEGSISTLTIQRTEQRDSAMYRCASAWGGQQGTQYFGPGTRLLVL.

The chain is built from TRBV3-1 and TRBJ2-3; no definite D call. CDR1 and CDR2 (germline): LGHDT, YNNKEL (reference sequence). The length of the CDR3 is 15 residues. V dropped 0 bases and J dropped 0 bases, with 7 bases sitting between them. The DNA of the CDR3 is TGTGCCAGCAGCCAAGATCGCGTCAGCACAGATACGCAGTATTTT. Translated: CASSQDRVSTDTQYF.

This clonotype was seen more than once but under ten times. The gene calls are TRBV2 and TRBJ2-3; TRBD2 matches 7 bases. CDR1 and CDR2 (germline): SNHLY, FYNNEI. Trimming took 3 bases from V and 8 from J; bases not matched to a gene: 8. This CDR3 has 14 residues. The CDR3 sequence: CASSDGGGVGTQYF. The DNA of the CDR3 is TGTGCCAGCAGTGACGGCGGGGGTGTAGGTACGCAGTATTTT. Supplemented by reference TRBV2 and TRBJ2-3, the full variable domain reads EPEVTQTPSHQVTQMGQEVILRCVPISNHLYFYWYRQILGQKVEFLVSFYNNEISEKSEIFDDQFSVERPDGSNFTLKIRSTKLEDSAMYFCASSDGGGVGTQYFGPGTRLTVL.

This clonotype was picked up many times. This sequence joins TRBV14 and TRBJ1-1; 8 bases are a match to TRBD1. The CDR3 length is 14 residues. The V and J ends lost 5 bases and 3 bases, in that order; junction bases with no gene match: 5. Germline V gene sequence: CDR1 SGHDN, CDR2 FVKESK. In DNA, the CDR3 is TGTGCCAGCAGCATCCAGGGGGCATACACTGAAGCTTTCTTT. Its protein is CASSIQGAYTEAFF. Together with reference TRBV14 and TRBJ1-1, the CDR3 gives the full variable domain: EAGVTQFPSHSVIEKGQTVTLRCDPISGHDNLYWYRRVMGKEIKFLLHFVKESKQDESGMPNNRFLAERTGGTYSTLKVQPAELEDSGVYFCASSIQGAYTEAFFGQGTRLTVV.

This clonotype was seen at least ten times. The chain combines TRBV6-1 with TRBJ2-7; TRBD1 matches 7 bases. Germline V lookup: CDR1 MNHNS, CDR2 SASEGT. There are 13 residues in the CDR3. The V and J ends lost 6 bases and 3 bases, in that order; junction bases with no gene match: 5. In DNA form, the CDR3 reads TGTGCCAGCAGGGGGCAGGGGGACTACGAGCAGTACTTC. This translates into CASRGQGDYEQYF.

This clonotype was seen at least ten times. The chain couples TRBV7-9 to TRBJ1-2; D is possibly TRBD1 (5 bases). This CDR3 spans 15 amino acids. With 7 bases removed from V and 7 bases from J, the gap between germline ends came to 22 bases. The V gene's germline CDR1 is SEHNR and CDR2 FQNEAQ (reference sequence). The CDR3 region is CASNPTSGSRGGYTF. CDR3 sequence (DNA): TGTGCCAGCAACCCGACCTCAGGGAGTCGAGGTGGCTACACCTTC.

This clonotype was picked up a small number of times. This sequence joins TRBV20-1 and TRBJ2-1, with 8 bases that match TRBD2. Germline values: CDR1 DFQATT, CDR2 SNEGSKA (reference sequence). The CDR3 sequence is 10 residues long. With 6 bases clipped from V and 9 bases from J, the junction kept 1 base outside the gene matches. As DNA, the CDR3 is TGCAGTGCCGGGAGGGGTGAGCAGTTCTTC. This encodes CSAGRGEQFF.

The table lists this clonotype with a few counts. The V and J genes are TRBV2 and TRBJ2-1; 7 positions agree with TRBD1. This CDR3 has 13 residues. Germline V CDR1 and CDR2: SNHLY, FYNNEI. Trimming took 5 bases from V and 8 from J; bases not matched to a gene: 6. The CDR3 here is CASSMTGIYEQFF. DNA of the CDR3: TGTGCCAGCAGTATGACAGGGATCTATGAGCAGTTCTTC.

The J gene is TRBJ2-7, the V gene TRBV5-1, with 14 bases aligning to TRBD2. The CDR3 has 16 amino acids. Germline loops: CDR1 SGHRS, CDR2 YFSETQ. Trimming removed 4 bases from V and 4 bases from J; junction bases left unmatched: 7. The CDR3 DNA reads TGCGCCAGCAGCAAAGGGACTAGCGGGAGCTTATACGAGCAGTACTTC. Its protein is CASSKGTSGSLYEQYF.

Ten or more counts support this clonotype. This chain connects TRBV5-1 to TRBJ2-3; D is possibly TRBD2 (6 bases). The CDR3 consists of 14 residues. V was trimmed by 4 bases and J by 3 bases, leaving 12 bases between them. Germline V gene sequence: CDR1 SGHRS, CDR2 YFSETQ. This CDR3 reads CASSMGLSTDTQYF. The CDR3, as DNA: TGCGCCAGCAGCATGGGACTGTCTACAGATACGCAGTATTTT.

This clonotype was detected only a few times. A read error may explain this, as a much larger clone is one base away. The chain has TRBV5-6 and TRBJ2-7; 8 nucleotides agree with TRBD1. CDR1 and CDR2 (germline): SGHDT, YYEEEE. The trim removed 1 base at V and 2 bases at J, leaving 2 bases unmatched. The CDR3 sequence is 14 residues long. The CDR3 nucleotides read TGTGCCAGCAGCTTGACAGGGGGGACCTACGAGCAGTACTTC. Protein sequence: CASSLTGGTYEQYF.